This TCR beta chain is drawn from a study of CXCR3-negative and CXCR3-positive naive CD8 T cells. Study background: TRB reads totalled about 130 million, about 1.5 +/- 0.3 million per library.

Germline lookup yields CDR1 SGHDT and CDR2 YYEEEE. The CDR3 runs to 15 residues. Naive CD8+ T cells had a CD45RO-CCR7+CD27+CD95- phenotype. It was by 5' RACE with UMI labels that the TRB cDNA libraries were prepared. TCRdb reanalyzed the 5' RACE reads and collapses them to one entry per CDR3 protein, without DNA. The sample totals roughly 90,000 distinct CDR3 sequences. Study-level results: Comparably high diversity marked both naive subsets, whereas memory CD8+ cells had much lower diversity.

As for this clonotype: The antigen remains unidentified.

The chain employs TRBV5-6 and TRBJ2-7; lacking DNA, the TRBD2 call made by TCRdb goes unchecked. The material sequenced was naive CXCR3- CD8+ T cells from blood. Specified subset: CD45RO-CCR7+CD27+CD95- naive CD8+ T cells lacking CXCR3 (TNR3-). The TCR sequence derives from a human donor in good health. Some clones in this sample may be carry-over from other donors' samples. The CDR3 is CASSLKLAGAYEQYF.